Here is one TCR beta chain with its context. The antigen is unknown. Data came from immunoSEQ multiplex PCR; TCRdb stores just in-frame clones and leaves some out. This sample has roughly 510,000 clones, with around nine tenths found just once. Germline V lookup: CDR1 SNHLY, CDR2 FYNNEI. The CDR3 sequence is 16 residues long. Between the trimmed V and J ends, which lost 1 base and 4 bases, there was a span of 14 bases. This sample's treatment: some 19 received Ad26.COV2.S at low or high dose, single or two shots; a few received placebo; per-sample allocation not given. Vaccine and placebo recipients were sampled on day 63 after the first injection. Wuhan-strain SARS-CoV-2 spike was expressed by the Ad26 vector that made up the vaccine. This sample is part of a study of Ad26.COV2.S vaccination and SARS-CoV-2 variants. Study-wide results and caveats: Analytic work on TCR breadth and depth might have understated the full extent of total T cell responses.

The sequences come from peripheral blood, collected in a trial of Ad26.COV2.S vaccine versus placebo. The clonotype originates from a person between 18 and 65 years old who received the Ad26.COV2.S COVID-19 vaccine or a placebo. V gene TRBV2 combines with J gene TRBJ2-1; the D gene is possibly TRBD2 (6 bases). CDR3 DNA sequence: TGTGCCAGCAGTGAAGGTGGAGGGCCAGGTTACAATGAGCAGTTCTTC. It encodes CASSEGGGPGYNEQFF.